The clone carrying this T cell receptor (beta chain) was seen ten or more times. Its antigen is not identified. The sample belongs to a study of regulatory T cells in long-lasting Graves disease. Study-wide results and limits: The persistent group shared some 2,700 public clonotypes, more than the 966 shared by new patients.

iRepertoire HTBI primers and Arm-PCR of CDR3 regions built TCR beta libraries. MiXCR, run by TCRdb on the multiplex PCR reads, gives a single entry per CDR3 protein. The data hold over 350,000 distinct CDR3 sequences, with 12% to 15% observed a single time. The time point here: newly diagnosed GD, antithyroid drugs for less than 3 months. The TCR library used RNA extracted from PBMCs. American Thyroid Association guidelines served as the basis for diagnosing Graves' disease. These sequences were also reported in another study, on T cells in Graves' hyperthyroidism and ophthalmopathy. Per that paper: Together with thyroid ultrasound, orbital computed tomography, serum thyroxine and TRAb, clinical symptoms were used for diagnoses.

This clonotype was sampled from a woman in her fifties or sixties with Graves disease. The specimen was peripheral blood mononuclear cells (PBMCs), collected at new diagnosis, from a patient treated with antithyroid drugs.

CDR3 nucleotides: TGTGCCAGCAGTCATACACCTCAAAACAATGAGCAGTTCTTC. Amino acid sequence: CASSHTPQNNEQFF. This sequence joins TRBV11-3 and TRBJ2-1; D is ambiguous. V shed 6 bases and J shed 5 bases, with 14 bases lying between them. CDR1 is SGHNT, CDR2 YENEEA, per germline. The CDR3 has 14 residues.